The 7 T cell receptor beta chains listed next were all sequenced from one sample in a study of T cells expressing NK-cell markers. From the 5' RACE reads, TCRdb lists one entry per CDR3 protein and no DNA. This sample contains 550,000 or so distinct CDR3 sequences. The sequenced sample consisted of blood T cells: a sorted CD56 or NKG2C T cell subset, CD4+ or CD8+ T cells, or bulk PBMC T cells (not recorded which). The receptors come from a man between 18 and 29 years old in good health.

The chain has TRBV3-1 and TRBJ1-1; the D gene TCRdb calls, TRBD1, cannot be checked with no DNA. The CDR3 sequence is 14 residues long. CDR1 and CDR2 from the germline V gene are LGHDT and YNNKEL (reference sequence). Here the CDR3 reads CASSQDSGRGWAFF.

This chain links TRBV10-3 with TRBJ2-3; the D call from TCRdb, TRBD2, cannot be confirmed without DNA. Looked up from germline, CDR1 is ENHRY and CDR2 is SYGVKD. The CDR3 is made up of 20 amino acids. The CDR3 sequence is CAISESAGTSGRRQTDTQYF.

The V and J genes are TRBV29-1 and TRBJ2-7; TCRdb names TRBD1, which stays unverified in the absence of DNA. The CDR3 runs 15 residues. Germline V CDR1 and CDR2: SQVTM, ANQGSEA. This chain's CDR3 is CSATPGTRSSYEQYF.

The chain uses TRBV30 and TRBJ2-3; the D call from TCRdb, TRBD2, cannot be confirmed without DNA. This CDR3 is built from 14 residues. Germline-derived CDR1 and CDR2 are GTSNPN and SVGIG (reference sequence). This chain's CDR3 is CAWSGLAITDTQYF.

The chain uses TRBV6-5 and TRBJ2-3; TCRdb outputs TRBD2, but without DNA this stays unchecked. The length of the CDR3 is 16 residues. The germline CDR1 and CDR2 sequences are MNHEY and SVGAGI. CDR3 region: CASSYRSSRATDTQYF.

V and J are TRBV5-1 and TRBJ2-1; TCRdb calls TRBD1, which cannot be checked without DNA. Germline V gene data show CDR1 as SGHRS and CDR2 as YFSETQ. CDR3 length equals 16 residues. The CDR3 protein is CASSLTGQGNVDEQFF.

This rearrangement joins TRBV12-3 or TRBV12-4 to TRBJ2-3; TCRdb indicates TRBD2, and absent DNA this call remains unverified. This CDR3 region has 16 residues. Here the CDR3 reads CASSRKTLAATDTQYF.